The 10 T cell receptor beta chains given below trace back to one sample, sequenced in a study of blood T cell repertoires in COVID-19. The repertoire was sequenced with immunoSEQ multiplex PCR; TCRdb's copy has only in-frame clones and lacks some. Of 130,000 to 150,000 clones listed, roughly 84% were seen once; the top ten hold about 39%. What was sequenced was peripheral blood. The receptors were sampled from a human donor in a cohort sampled during active COVID-19.

The V and J genes are TRBV7-9 and TRBJ2-7, with 7 bases matching TRBD1. CDR1 is SEHNR and CDR2 is FQNEAQ in the germline V gene (reference sequence). CDR3 length equals 14 residues. V lost 5 bases and J lost 0; bases outside the gene matches: 4. As DNA, the CDR3 is TGTGCCAGCAGCCTACGACAGGGCTCCTACGAGCAGTACTTC. Amino acids: CASSLRQGSYEQYF.

J is TRBJ2-1 and V is TRBV7-9; D is unresolved. Germline V CDR1 and CDR2: SEHNR, FQNEAQ (reference sequence). Trimming shortened V by 3 bases and J by 8 bases, and 11 bases separated the two germline ends. The CDR3 spans 13 residues. CDR3 sequence reads: CASSLSVRDEQFF. The CDR3 DNA reads TGTGCCAGCAGCTTGTCCGTGCGTGATGAGCAGTTCTTC.

The genes are TRBV7-2 and TRBJ2-7; D is perhaps TRBD2 (6 bases). The germline V gene has CDR1 SGHTA and CDR2 FQGNSA. V shed 2 bases and J shed 4 bases, with 15 bases lying between them. CDR3 size: 15 residues. The CDR3 DNA follows: TGTGCCAGCAGCTTACAATCACTTGGGACTTACGAGCAGTACTTC. Translating it yields CASSLQSLGTYEQYF.

This chain joins TRBV19 and TRBJ1-5; D not certain. The germline V gene encodes CDR1 LNHDA and CDR2 SQIVND (reference sequence). This CDR3 contains 15 residues. V was clipped by 8 bases and J by 0 bases, with 14 bases between them. CDR3 in amino acids: CASCTLAGSNQPQHF. In nucleotides, the CDR3 is TGTGCCAGTTGTACCTTGGCGGGTAGCAATCAGCCCCAGCATTTT.

The CDR3 spells CACGTVPSEQYF. For the CDR3, the DNA is TGTGCCTGCGGGACAGTCCCCTCCGAGCAGTACTTC. The V call is TRBV6-5, the J call TRBJ2-7; possible D gene TRBD1, 7 bases. There are 12 residues in the CDR3. The V and J ends lost 11 bases and 6 bases respectively, with 17 bases between them. The V gene's germline CDR1 is MNHEY and CDR2 SVGAGI.

Only a few counts were recorded for this clone. This CDR3 reads CASSQQAGGTDTQYF. CDR3 DNA: TGTGCCAGCAGCCAACAAGCGGGGGGCACAGATACGCAGTATTTT. The J gene is TRBJ2-3, the V gene TRBV3-1 (or the pseudogene TRBV3-2); 8 bases agree with TRBD2. Losses at the gene ends were 2 bases for V and 1 base for J; bases not matched to a gene: 2. The CDR3 contains 15 residues. Per the germline V gene, CDR1 is LGHDT and CDR2 is YNNKEL (reference sequence).

This chain joins TRBV9 and TRBJ2-5, with D possibly TRBD2 on 7 matching bases. The CDR3 length is 14 residues. V was pared by 1 base and J by 5 bases, with 12 bases between. The germline gives CDR1 SGDLS, CDR2 YYNGEE. CDR3 residues: CASSVRGGYETQYF. CDR3 nucleotide sequence: TGTGCCAGCAGCGTAAGGGGGGGTTACGAGACCCAGTACTTC.

The J gene is TRBJ2-3, the V gene TRBV29-1, with TRBD1 matching 11 bases. This CDR3 region has 14 residues. V trimming: 2 bases; J trimming: 6 bases; junction bases outside the gene matches: 4. CDR1 is SQVTM, CDR2 ANQGSEA, per germline. The CDR3 bases are TGCAGCGTTGAACGGACAGGGGGCGTCGATACGCAGTATTTT. Its protein is CSVERTGGVDTQYF.

J is TRBJ2-7 and V is TRBV12-5; 12 nucleotides align to TRBD1. The V and J ends lost 6 bases and 7 bases, in that order; junction bases with no gene match: 7. CDR1 and CDR2 from the germline V gene are LGHNT and FRNRAP. The CDR3 has 14 residues. For the CDR3, the DNA is TGTGCTAGTGGACGGGGACAGGGGGCTGGAGAGCAGTACTTC. It yields the protein CASGRGQGAGEQYF. Together with reference TRBV12-5 and TRBJ2-7, the CDR3 gives the full variable domain: DARVTQTPRHKVTEMGQEVTMRCQPILGHNTVFWYRQTMMQGLELLAYFRNRAPLDDSGMPKDRFSAEMPDATLATLKIQPSEPRDSAVYFCASGRGQGAGEQYFGPGTRLTVT.

The chain has TRBV30 and TRBJ1-2; TRBD1 is a possible D gene (5 bases). This CDR3 comprises 16 residues. With 3 bases removed from V and 4 bases from J, the gap between germline ends came to 21 bases. Germline loops: CDR1 GTSNPN, CDR2 SVGIG (reference sequence). The CDR3: CAWRPSGQGRGYGYTF. CDR3 coding DNA: TGTGCCTGGAGGCCCTCCGGGCAGGGTCGTGGCTATGGCTACACCTTC.